This T cell receptor (beta chain) was profiled in a study of T cells in Graves' hyperthyroidism and ophthalmopathy. This clonotype was seen ten or more times. The antigen is not known. The CDR3 regions of TCR beta were amplified from RNA transcripts. HTBI primers were the set used in a first-round RT-PCR of the TCR CDR3. TCRdb redid the calling of the multiplex PCR reads with MiXCR, one entry per CDR3 protein. The table shows under 300,000 distinct CDR3 sequences, with roughly 15% occurring only once. General study points: A model using 13 V-J features told ophthalmopathy apart from stable hyperthyroidism.

There are 14 residues in the CDR3. Trimming cost V 5 bases and J 2 bases, with 16 bases left between them. Germline V gene sequence: CDR1 DFQATT, CDR2 SNEGSKA (reference sequence). The source material was blood. The TCR originated in a middle-aged woman with Graves' hyperthyroidism. The V call is TRBV20-1, the J call TRBJ2-7; TRBD1 or TRBD2 may be the D gene (5 bases each). CDR3 residues: CSAPDRTGTYEQYF. The CDR3, as DNA: TGCAGTGCTCCCGACAGAACGGGGACCTACGAGCAGTACTTC.